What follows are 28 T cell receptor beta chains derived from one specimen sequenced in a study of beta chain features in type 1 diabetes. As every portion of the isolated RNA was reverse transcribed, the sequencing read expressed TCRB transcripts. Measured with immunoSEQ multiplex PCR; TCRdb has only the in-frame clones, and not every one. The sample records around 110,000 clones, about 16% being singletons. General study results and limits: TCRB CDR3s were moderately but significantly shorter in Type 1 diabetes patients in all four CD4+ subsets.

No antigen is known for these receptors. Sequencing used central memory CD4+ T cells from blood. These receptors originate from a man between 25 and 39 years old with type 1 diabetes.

The CDR3 region is CSVGQWGEKLFF. The DNA of the CDR3 is TGCAGCGTTGGACAGTGGGGTGAAAAACTGTTTTTT. V is TRBV29-1 and J is TRBJ1-4; perhaps TRBD1 as D (5 bases). Germline CDR1 SQVTM, CDR2 ANQGSEA. With 4 bases removed from V and 7 bases from J, the gap between germline ends came to 10 bases. This CDR3 is 12 amino acids long.

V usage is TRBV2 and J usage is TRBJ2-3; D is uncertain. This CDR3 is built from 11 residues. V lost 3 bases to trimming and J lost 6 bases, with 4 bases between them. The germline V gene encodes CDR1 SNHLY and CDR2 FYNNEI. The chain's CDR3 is CASSDSDTQYF. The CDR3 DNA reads TGTGCCAGCAGTGATTCCGATACGCAGTATTTT. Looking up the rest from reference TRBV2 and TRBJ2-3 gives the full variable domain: EPEVTQTPSHQVTQMGQEVILRCVPISNHLYFYWYRQILGQKVEFLVSFYNNEISEKSEIFDDQFSVERPDGSNFTLKIRSTKLEDSAMYFCASSDSDTQYFGPGTRLTVL.

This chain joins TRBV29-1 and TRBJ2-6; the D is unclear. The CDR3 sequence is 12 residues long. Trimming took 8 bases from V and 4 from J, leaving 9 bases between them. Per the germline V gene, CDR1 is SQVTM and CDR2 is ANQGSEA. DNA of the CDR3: TGCAGCTATTCTTCCGGGGCCAACGTCCTGACTTTC. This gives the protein CSYSSGANVLTF.

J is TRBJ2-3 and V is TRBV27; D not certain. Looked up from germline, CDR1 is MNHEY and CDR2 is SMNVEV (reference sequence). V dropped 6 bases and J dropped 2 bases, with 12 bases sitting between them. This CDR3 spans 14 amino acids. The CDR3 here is CASRGKANTDTQYF. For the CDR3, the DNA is TGTGCCAGCAGAGGAAAAGCCAACACAGATACGCAGTATTTT.

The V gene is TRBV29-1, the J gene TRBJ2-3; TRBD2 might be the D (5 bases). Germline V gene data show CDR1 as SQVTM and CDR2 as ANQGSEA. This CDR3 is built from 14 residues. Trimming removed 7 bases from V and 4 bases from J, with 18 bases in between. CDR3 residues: CSAKRNIGADTQYF. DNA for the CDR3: TGCAGCGCTAAACGCAATATCGGGGCAGATACGCAGTATTTT.

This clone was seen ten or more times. The CDR3 protein is CATSRERGGLTDTQYF. The CDR3 nucleotides are TGTGCCACCAGCAGAGAGCGGGGAGGCCTCACAGATACGCAGTATTTT. V is TRBV15 and J is TRBJ2-3; D is possibly TRBD2 (6 bases). The V gene's germline CDR1 is LNHNV and CDR2 YYDKDF (reference sequence). This CDR3 spans 16 amino acids. V was clipped by 0 bases and J by 2 bases, with 12 bases between them.

CDR3 region: CSATTGGGYEQYF. CDR3 coding DNA: TGCAGCGCAACGACAGGGGGCGGCTACGAGCAGTACTTC. This sequence joins TRBV29-1 and TRBJ2-7; 10 nucleotides match TRBD1. The CDR3 spans 13 residues. Germline V gene data show CDR1 as SQVTM and CDR2 as ANQGSEA. The ends lost 7 bases at V and 3 bases at J; junction bases unmatched: 6.

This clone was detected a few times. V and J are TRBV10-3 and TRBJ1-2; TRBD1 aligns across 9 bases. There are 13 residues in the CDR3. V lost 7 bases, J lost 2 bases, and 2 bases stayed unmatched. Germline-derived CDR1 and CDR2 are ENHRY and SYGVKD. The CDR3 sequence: CAITGTGNYGYTF. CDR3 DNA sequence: TGTGCCATCACGGGGACAGGGAACTATGGCTACACCTTC.

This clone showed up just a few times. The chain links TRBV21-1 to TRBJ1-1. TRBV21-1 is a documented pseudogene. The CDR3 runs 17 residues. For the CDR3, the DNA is TGTGCCAGCAGCAAAAGCGGGAAGGGATCGGGGAACACTGAAGCTTTCTTT. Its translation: CASSKSGKGSGNTEAFF.

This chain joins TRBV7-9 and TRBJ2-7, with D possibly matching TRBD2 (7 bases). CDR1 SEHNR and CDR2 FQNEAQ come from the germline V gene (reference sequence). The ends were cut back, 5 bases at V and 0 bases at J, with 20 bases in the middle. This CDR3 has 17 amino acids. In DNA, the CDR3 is TGTGCCAGCAGCCTATTCTCAGGCGGGGGCCGCTCCTACGAGCAGTACTTC. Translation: CASSLFSGGGRSYEQYF.

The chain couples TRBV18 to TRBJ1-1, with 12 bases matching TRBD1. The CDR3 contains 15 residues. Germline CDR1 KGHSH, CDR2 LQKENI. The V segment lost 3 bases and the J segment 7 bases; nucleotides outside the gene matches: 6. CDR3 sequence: CASSPGQGARVEAFF. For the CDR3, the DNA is TGTGCCAGCTCACCGGGACAGGGGGCGCGGGTTGAAGCTTTCTTT.

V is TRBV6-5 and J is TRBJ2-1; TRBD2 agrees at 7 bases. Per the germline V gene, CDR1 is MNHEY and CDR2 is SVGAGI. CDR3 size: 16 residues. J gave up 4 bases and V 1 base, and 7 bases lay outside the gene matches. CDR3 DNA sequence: TGTGCCAGCAGTTACTGGGCTAGCGGAGATTACAATGAGCAGTTCTTC. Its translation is CASSYWASGDYNEQFF.

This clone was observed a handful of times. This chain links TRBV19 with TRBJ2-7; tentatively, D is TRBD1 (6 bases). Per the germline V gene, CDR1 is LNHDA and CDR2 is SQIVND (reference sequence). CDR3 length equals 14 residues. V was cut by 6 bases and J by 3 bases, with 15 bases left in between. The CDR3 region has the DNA TGTGCCAGTAGCGAGAACAGGGAAGACTACGAGCAGTACTTC. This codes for CASSENREDYEQYF.

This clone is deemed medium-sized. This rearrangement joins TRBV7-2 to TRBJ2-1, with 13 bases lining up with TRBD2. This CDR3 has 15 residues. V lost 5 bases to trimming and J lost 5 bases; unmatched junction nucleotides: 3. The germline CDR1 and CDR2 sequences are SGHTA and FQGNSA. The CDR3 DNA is TGTGCCAGCAGCACGACTAGCGGGGGGCACAATGAGCAGTTCTTC. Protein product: CASSTTSGGHNEQFF. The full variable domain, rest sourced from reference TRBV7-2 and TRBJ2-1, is GAGVSQSPSNKVTEKGKDVELRCDPISGHTALYWYRQSLGQGLEFLIYFQGNSAPDKSGLPSDRFSAERTGGSVSTLTIQRTQQEDSAVYLCASSTTSGGHNEQFFGPGTRLTVL.

This chain's CDR3 is CSVEVREIGRGLFF. The CDR3 DNA sequence: TGCAGCGTTGAAGTGAGGGAAATAGGACGAGGACTGTTTTTT. V and J are TRBV29-1 and TRBJ1-4; D unresolved. Trimming removed 1 base at V and 13 bases at J, with 19 bases between. The CDR3 is made up of 14 amino acids. The V gene's germline CDR1 is SQVTM and CDR2 ANQGSEA.

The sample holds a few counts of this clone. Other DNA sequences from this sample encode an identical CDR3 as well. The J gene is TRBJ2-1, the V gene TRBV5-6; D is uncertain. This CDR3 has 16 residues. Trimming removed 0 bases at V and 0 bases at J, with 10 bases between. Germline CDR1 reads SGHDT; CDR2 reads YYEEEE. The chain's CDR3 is CASSLEAVSSYNEQFF. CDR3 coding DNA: TGTGCCAGCAGCTTGGAGGCGGTTTCCTCCTACAATGAGCAGTTCTTC.

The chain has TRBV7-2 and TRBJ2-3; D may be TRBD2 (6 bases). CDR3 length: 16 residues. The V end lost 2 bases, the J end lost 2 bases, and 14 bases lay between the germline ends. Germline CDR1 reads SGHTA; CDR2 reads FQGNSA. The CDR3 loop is CASSLSGGVATDTQYF. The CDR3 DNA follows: TGTGCCAGCAGCTTATCTGGCGGGGTTGCCACAGATACGCAGTATTTT.

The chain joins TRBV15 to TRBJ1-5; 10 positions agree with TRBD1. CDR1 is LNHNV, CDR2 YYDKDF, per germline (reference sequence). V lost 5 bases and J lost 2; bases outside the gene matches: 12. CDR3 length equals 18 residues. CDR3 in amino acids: CATSGGTGAIDGNQPQHF. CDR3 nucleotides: TGTGCCACCAGCGGAGGGACAGGGGCGATTGATGGCAATCAGCCCCAGCATTTT. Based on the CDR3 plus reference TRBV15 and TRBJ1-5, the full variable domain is DAMVIQNPRYQVTQFGKPVTLSCSQTLNHNVMYWYQQKSSQAPKLLFHYYDKDFNNEADTPDNFQSRRPNTSFCFLDIRSPGLGDTAMYLCATSGGTGAIDGNQPQHFGDGTRLSIL.

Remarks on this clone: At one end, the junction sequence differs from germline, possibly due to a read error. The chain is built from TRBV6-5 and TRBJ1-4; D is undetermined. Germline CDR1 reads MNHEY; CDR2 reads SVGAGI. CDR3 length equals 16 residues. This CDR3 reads CASSYQVSQTKEKLFF. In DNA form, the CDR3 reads TGTGCCAGCAGTTACCAAGTTAGTCAAACTAAGGAAAAACTGTTTTTT.

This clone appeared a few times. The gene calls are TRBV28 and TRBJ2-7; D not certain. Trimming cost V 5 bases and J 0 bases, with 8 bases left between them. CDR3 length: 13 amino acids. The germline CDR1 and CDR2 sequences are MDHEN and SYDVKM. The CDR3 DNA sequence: TGTGCCAGCAGTAAATCCCTCTCCTACGAGCAGTACTTC. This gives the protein CASSKSLSYEQYF.

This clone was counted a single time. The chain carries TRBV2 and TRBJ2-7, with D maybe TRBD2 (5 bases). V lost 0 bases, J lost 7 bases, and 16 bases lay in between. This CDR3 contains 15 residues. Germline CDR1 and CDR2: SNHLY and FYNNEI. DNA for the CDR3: TGTGCCAGCAGTGAAGCAAGGGCGCTAACGGGGGAGCAGTACTTC. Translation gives CASSEARALTGEQYF.

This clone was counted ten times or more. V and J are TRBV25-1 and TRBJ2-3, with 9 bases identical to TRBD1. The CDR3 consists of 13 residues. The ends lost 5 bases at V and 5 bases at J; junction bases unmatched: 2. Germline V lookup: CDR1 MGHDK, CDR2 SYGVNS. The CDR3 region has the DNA TGTGCCAGCAGTACGGGACAGGGAGATACGCAGTATTTT. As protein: CASSTGQGDTQYF.

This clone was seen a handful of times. The CDR3 DNA reads as TGTGCCAGCAGCTTAGCTGGCCAGTCCGAGCCCCAGTACTTC. Translation: CASSLAGQSEPQYF. The chain combines TRBV7-3 with TRBJ2-5; D call uncertain. Germline-derived CDR1 and CDR2 are SGHTA and FQGTGA. Trimming took off 2 bases at V and 9 bases at J, with 16 bases between the two ends. This CDR3 has 14 residues.

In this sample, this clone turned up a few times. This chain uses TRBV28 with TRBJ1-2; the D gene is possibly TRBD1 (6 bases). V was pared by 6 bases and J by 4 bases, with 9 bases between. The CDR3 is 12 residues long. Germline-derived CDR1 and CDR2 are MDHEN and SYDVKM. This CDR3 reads CASRTGPYGYTF. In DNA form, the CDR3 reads TGTGCCAGCAGGACAGGCCCCTATGGCTACACCTTC.

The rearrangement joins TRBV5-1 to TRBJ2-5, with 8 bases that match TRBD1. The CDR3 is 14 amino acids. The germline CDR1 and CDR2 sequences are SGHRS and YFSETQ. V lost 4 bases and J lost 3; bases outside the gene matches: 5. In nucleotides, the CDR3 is TGCGCCAGCAGCCTGGGACAGGTAAAAGAGACCCAGTACTTC. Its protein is CASSLGQVKETQYF.

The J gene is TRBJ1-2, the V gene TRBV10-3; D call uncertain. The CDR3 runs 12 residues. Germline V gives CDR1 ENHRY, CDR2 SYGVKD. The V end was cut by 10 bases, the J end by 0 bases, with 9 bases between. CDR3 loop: CATEVANYGYTF. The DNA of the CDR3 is TGTGCCACCGAAGTAGCTAACTATGGCTACACCTTC.

CDR3 sequence reads: CASSAGQGVEQYF. In DNA, the CDR3 is TGTGCCAGCAGCGCGGGACAGGGGGTCGAGCAGTACTTC. The rearrangement links TRBV13 to TRBJ2-7, with 11 bases identical to TRBD1. The CDR3 length is 13 residues. Germline V gene data show CDR1 as PRHDT and CDR2 as FYEKMQ (reference sequence). V lost 5 bases and J lost 6; bases outside the gene matches: 3.

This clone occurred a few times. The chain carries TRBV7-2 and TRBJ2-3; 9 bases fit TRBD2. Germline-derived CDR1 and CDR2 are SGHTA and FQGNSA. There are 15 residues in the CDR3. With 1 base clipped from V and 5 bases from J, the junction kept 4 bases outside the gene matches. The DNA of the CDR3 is TGTGCCAGCAGCTTAGTAGCGGGGGTGGGAGATACGCAGTATTTT. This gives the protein CASSLVAGVGDTQYF.